The 24 T cell receptor beta chains presented below share a single source sample, sequenced in a study of T cells in Graves' hyperthyroidism and ophthalmopathy. RNA transcripts gave rise to amplified TCR beta CDR3 regions. Initially, a first-round RT-PCR of the TCR CDR3 employed the HTBI primer set. TCRdb processed the multiplex PCR reads anew with MiXCR; each CDR3 protein has one entry. Of just over 550,000 distinct CDR3 sequences listed, roughly 46% are singletons. The sequencing input was peripheral blood or thyroid tissue (not recorded which). These receptor sequences come from a woman aged 18-29 years with Graves' hyperthyroidism.

This sequence joins TRBV13 and TRBJ1-1; the D is unclear. This CDR3 contains 13 residues. V lost 11 bases to trimming and J lost 2 bases, with 15 bases between them. Germline-derived CDR1 and CDR2 are PRHDT and FYEKMQ (reference sequence). The CDR3 loop reads CAQRAGQNTEAFF. The CDR3 DNA follows: TGTGCCCAAAGAGCCGGCCAAAACACTGAAGCTTTCTTT.

The chain recombines TRBV20-1 with TRBJ1-1; D is uncertain. V was cut by 1 base and J by 3 bases, with 12 bases left in between. CDR3 length equals 14 residues. Germline CDR1 reads DFQATT; CDR2 reads SNEGSKA (reference sequence). This CDR3 is CSARVRSHYTEAFF. DNA of the CDR3: TGCAGTGCTAGAGTCCGGTCCCATTACACTGAAGCTTTCTTT.

The V call is TRBV7-2, the J call TRBJ2-7, with TRBD2 as a possible D gene (5 bases). Trimming pared 8 bases from V and 2 bases from J, leaving 16 bases between. The CDR3 sequence is 14 residues long. Germline V lookup: CDR1 SGHTA, CDR2 FQGNSA. Here the CDR3 reads CASSTVRGAYEQYF. CDR3 DNA: TGTGCCAGCTCCACAGTCCGGGGAGCCTACGAGCAGTACTTC.

This chain links TRBV5-6 with TRBJ1-5; D gene uncertain. The germline V gene encodes CDR1 SGHDT and CDR2 YYEEEE. CDR3 length: 13 residues. Trimming took 0 bases from V and 9 from J, leaving 10 bases between them. CDR3: CASSLASERPQHF. Here the CDR3 DNA reads TGTGCCAGCAGCTTGGCGTCGGAACGGCCCCAGCATTTT.

The V gene is TRBV2, the J gene TRBJ2-5; 7 bases are a match to TRBD2. Germline CDR1 is SNHLY and CDR2 is FYNNEI. CDR3 size: 18 residues. V trimming: 0 bases; J trimming: 1 base; junction bases outside the gene matches: 11. CDR3 in amino acids: CASSEAGGPEKTQETQYF. The CDR3 nucleotides read TGTGCCAGCAGTGAAGCGGGAGGGCCGGAGAAGACCCAAGAGACCCAGTACTTC.

There are a few counts of this clonotype. The chain has TRBV12-3 or TRBV12-4 and TRBJ1-2; D ambiguous. The CDR3 has 13 residues. Trimming removed 3 bases at V and 4 bases at J, with 9 bases between. The CDR3 is CASSFQQFYGYTF. CDR3 DNA sequence: TGTGCCAGCAGTTTCCAGCAGTTCTATGGCTACACCTTC.

This clonotype showed up many times. The chain combines TRBV29-1 with TRBJ1-1; no reliable D call. In germline, CDR1 is SQVTM, CDR2 ANQGSEA. This CDR3 is built from 11 residues. V was cut by 4 bases and J by 1 base, with 4 bases left in between. CDR3 coding DNA: TGCAGCGTTGGGGAGAACACTGAAGCTTTCTTT. This translates into CSVGENTEAFF.

In regard to this clonotype: Being one base from a much bigger clone, this may be a read error. The chain links TRBV7-2 to TRBJ2-7; the match to TRBD2 covers 7 bases. The CDR3 covers 13 residues. Germline assignment: CDR1 SGHTA and CDR2 FQGNSA. The CDR3 sequence: CALGGRSSYGQYF. Written as DNA, the CDR3 is TGTGCCCTGGGAGGGAGGAGCTCCTACGGGCAGTACTTC.

This sequence joins TRBV15 and TRBJ1-5, with D unclear. Trimming took off 3 bases at V and 2 bases at J, with 14 bases between the two ends. Germline V lookup: CDR1 LNHNV, CDR2 YYDKDF (reference sequence). This CDR3 has 16 residues. The CDR3 bases are TGTGCCACCAGCAGCCCCGCCGGTGGCGGCAATCAGCCCCAGCATTTT. As protein: CATSSPAGGGNQPQHF.

J is TRBJ1-1 and V is TRBV12-3 or TRBV12-4; D is unclear. Trimming cost V 4 bases and J 1 base, with 7 bases left between them. This CDR3 is 13 amino acids long. CDR3 protein: CASSWQRNTEAFF. The CDR3 DNA is TGTGCCAGCAGTTGGCAGAGGAACACTGAAGCTTTCTTT.

This chain links TRBV5-1 with TRBJ2-2; D is undetermined. This CDR3 contains 15 residues. Looked up from germline, CDR1 is SGHRS and CDR2 is YFSETQ. The V end lost 4 bases, the J end lost 3 bases, and 13 bases lay between the germline ends. CDR3 amino acids: CASSPRAADTGELFF. As DNA, the CDR3 is TGCGCCAGCAGCCCCCGGGCCGCCGACACCGGGGAGCTGTTTTTT.

This clonotype came up many times. V gene TRBV29-1 combines with J gene TRBJ2-7; TRBD1 might be the D (5 bases). Germline V gene data show CDR1 as SQVTM and CDR2 as ANQGSEA. This CDR3 contains 12 residues. The germline V and J ends were trimmed by 5 bases and 2 bases, with 10 bases remaining between them. CDR3 DNA: TGCAGCGTTCTGGGGCTTACCTACGAGCAGTACTTC. Its protein product is CSVLGLTYEQYF.

Only a few counts were recorded for this clonotype. This chain links TRBV6-1 with TRBJ1-1; no definite D call. The V and J ends lost 6 bases and 3 bases respectively, with 14 bases between them. This CDR3 is 14 amino acids long. The germline gives CDR1 MNHNS, CDR2 SASEGT. CDR3 DNA: TGTGCCAGCAGCCACCGGGCAGGTGACACTGAAGCTTTCTTT. This sequence encodes CASSHRAGDTEAFF.

This clonotype was seen many times. The CDR3: CASGDGAGYTF. The CDR3 DNA reads TGTGCCAGCGGAGACGGGGCAGGCTACACCTTC. This chain joins TRBV7-9 and TRBJ1-2; TRBD1 is a possible D gene (5 bases). V lost 8 bases and J lost 8, with 12 bases in between. The CDR3 runs 11 residues. Per the germline V gene, CDR1 is SEHNR and CDR2 is FQNEAQ (reference sequence). Supplemented by reference TRBV7-9 and TRBJ1-2, the full variable domain reads DTGVSQNPRHKITKRGQNVTFRCDPISEHNRLYWYRQTLGQGPEFLTYFQNEAQLEKSRLLSDRFSAERPKGSFSTLEIQRTEQGDSAMYLCASGDGAGYTFGSGTRLTVV.

The chain is built from TRBV6-1 and TRBJ2-2; D remains unclear. The germline gives CDR1 MNHNS, CDR2 SASEGT. The CDR3 runs 11 residues. Trimming stripped 9 bases from V and 3 bases from J, with 5 bases between. CDR3 protein: CASWDTGELFF. In nucleotides, the CDR3 is TGTGCCAGTTGGGACACCGGGGAGCTGTTTTTT.

This clonotype has only a few counts. The rearrangement joins TRBV7-6 to TRBJ2-7; no firm D call. V gave up 6 bases and J gave up 0 bases, with 12 bases separating them. The germline V gene has CDR1 SGHVS and CDR2 FNYEAQ. There are 14 residues in the CDR3. The CDR3 here is CASSYDSHSYEQYF. Here the CDR3 DNA reads TGTGCCAGCAGTTACGACTCCCACTCCTACGAGCAGTACTTC.

This clonotype came up a few times. This sequence joins TRBV9 and TRBJ1-2; 10 bases are shared with TRBD1. This CDR3 contains 14 residues. The germline gives CDR1 SGDLS, CDR2 YYNGEE. V was pared by 0 bases and J by 5 bases, with 1 base of the junction left unmatched. The CDR3 loop is CASSVAGQGYGYTF. CDR3 DNA sequence: TGTGCCAGCAGCGTAGCGGGACAGGGGTATGGCTACACCTTC.

The chain links TRBV10-3 to TRBJ1-4, with D tentatively TRBD1 (5 bases). The CDR3 has 13 residues. Trimming removed 6 bases from V and 3 bases from J, with 8 bases in between. Looked up from germline, CDR1 is ENHRY and CDR2 is SYGVKD. CDR3 in DNA: TGTGCCATCAGGGAAGGGGCTAATGAAAAACTGTTTTTT. This codes for CAIREGANEKLFF.

Ten or more counts support this clonotype. The genes are TRBV5-6 and TRBJ1-6; 9 bases map to TRBD1. The CDR3 has 14 amino acids. The germline V gene encodes CDR1 SGHDT and CDR2 YYEEEE. J was trimmed by 8 bases and V by 4 bases; bases with no gene match: 4. CDR3 region: CASSIGTGYSPLHF. CDR3 in DNA: TGTGCCAGCAGCATCGGGACAGGGTATTCACCCCTCCACTTT.

Many counts were recorded for this clonotype. CDR3 in amino acids: CSAPDSNEKLFF. CDR3 nucleotide sequence: TGCAGTGCCCCCGACAGTAATGAAAAACTGTTTTTT. The rearrangement uses TRBV20-1 and TRBJ1-4; D may be TRBD1 (5 bases). Germline CDR1 and CDR2: DFQATT and SNEGSKA (reference sequence). V lost 6 bases and J lost 4, with 9 bases in between. This CDR3 is built from 12 residues.

This clonotype was counted a single time. The genes are TRBV11-3 and TRBJ2-7; D might be TRBD1 or TRBD2, each matching 5 bases. V gave up 5 bases and J gave up 9 bases, with 14 bases separating them. This CDR3 region has 12 residues. Germline V gene lookup returns CDR1 SGHNT and CDR2 YENEEA. CDR3 nucleotides: TGTGCCAGCAGCCCCCAGGGAGATACGCAGTACTTC. Protein product: CASSPQGDTQYF.

The CDR3 loop reads CASSQEASSNQPQHF. CDR3 coding DNA: TGTGCCAGCAGCCAAGAGGCGAGTAGCAATCAGCCCCAGCATTTT. The chain carries TRBV7-3 and TRBJ1-5; D remains ambiguous. Looked up from germline, CDR1 is SGHTA and CDR2 is FQGTGA. V lost 5 bases to trimming and J lost 0 bases, with 11 bases between them. The CDR3 is 15 amino acids. Full variable domain (missing parts from reference TRBV7-3 and TRBJ1-5): GAGVSQTPSNKVTEKGKYVELRCDPISGHTALYWYRQSLGQGPEFLIYFQGTGAADDSGLPNDRFFAVRPEGSVSTLKIQRTERGDSAVYLCASSQEASSNQPQHFGDGTRLSIL.

The CDR3 DNA is TGTGCCAGCAGGGCAGACAGGGTTACCGGGGAGCTGTTTTTT. Translating it yields CASRADRVTGELFF. J is TRBJ2-2 and V is TRBV12-3 or TRBV12-4, with 7 bases lining up with TRBD1. The ends lost 6 bases at V and 5 bases at J; junction bases unmatched: 6. The length of the CDR3 is 14 residues.

As regards this clonotype: This may be a read error, as it is one base from a much larger clone. The V gene is TRBV11-2, the J gene TRBJ1-5; tentative D call: TRBD1 (5 bases). The CDR3 totals 16 residues. The germline gives CDR1 SGHAT, CDR2 FQNNGV. Trimming removed 5 bases at V and 2 bases at J, with 16 bases between. The DNA for the CDR3 is TGTGCCAGCAGCCCCCAGGGACTGGACGGCAATCAGCCCCAGCATTTT. As protein: CASSPQGLDGNQPQHF.